The present T cell receptor beta chain was sequenced within a study of blood T cell repertoires in COVID-19. Across the whole study: Researchers got acute and convalescent COVID-19 samples from the United States, Italy and Spain. PBMCs, B-cell-depleted T cells, or T cells provided the cDNA or gDNA that made up the material.

Produced via immunoSEQ multiplex PCR; TCRdb's table is partial and in-frame only. This sample has 380,000 or so clones, with around 84% found just once. Germline CDR1 and CDR2: SGDLS and YYNGEE. J was trimmed by 9 bases and V by 4 bases; bases with no gene match: 8. The CDR3 has 14 amino acids. The chain couples TRBV9 to TRBJ2-7; 12 bases are shared with TRBD1. Sequencing was performed on peripheral blood. This receptor was identified in a human donor with acute or convalescent COVID-19. The donor label of this sample is uncertain. The CDR3 coding sequence is TGTGCCAGCAGCCCGGGACAGGGGGCATATTTGCAGTACTTC. This encodes CASSPGQGAYLQYF.